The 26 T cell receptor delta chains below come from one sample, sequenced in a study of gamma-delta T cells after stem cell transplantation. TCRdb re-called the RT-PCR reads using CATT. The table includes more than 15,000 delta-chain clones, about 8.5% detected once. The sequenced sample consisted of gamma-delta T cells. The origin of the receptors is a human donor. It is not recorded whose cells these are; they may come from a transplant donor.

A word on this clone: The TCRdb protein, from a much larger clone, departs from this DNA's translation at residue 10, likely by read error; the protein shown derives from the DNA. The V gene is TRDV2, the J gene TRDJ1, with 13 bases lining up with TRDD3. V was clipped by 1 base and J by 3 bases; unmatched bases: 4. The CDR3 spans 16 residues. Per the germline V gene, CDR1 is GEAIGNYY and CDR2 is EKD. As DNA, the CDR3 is TGTGCCTGTGACACACTGGGGGATACGTTGTCCGATAAACTCATCTTT. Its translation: CACDTLGDTLSDKLIF.

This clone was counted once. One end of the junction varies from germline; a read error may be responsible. The CDR3 DNA reads TGTGCCTGTGACCTACTGGGGGATCCTGCCTTTTACACCCTACAGATGTTTTTC. Its protein is CACDLLGDPAFYTLQMFF. The rearrangement joins TRDV2 to TRDJ3; TRDD3 aligns across 10 bases. The CDR3 extends over 18 amino acids. Germline V gives CDR1 GEAIGNYY, CDR2 EKD.

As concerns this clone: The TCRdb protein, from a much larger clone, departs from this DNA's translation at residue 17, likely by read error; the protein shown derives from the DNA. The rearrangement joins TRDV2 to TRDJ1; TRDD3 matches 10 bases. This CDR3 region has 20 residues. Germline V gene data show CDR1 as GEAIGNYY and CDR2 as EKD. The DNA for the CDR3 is TGTGCCTGTGACACCGTTTACCAACTCGTGGGGGATACAACGGGCGATGAACTCATCTTT. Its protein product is CACDTVYQLVGDTTGDELIF.

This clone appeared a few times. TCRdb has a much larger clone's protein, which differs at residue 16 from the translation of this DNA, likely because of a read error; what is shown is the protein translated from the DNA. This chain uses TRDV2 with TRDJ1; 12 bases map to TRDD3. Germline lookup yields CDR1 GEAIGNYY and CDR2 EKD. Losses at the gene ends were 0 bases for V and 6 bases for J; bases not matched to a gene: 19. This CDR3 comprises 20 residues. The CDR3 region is CACDTVGKLGDTSVDHKLIF. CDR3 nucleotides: TGTGCCTGTGACACCGTGGGGAAACTGGGGGATACCTCGGTTGACCATAAACTCATCTTT.

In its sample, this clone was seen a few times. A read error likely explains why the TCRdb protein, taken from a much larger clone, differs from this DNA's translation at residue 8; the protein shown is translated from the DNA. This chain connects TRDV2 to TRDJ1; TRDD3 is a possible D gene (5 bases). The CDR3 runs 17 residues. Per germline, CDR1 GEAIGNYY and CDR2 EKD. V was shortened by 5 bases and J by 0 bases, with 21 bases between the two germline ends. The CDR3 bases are TGTGCCTGTGCTGGATTGGGGAATATGGGGTACACCGATAAACTCATCTTT. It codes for CACAGLGNMGYTDKLIF.

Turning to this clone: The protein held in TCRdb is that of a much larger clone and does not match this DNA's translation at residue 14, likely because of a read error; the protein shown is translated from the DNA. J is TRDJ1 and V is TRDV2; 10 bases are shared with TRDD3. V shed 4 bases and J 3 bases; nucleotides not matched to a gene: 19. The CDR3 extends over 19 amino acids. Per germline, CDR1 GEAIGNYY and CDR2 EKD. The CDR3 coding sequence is TGTGCCTGTGAACCTGGAAGGGGGGATACGCGGAGGTACGCCGATAAACTCATCTTT. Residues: CACEPGRGDTRRYADKLIF.

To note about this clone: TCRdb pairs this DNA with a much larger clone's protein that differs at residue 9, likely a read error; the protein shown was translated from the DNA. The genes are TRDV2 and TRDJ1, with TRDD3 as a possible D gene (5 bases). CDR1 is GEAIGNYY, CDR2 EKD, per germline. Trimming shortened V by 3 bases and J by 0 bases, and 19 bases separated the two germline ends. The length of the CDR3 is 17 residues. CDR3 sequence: CACDALTERYHTDKLIF. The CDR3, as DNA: TGTGCCTGTGACGCCCTTACAGAGAGATACCACACCGATAAACTCATCTTT.

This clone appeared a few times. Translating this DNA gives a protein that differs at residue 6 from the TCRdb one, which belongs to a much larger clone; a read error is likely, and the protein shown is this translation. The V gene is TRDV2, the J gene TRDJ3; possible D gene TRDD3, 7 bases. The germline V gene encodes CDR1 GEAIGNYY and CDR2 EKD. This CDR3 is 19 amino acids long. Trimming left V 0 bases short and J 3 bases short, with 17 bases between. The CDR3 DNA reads TGTGCCTGTGACACCGGTGGGGATAGAAATAACTGGGACACCCGACAGATGTTTTTC. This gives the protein CACDTGGDRNNWDTRQMFF.

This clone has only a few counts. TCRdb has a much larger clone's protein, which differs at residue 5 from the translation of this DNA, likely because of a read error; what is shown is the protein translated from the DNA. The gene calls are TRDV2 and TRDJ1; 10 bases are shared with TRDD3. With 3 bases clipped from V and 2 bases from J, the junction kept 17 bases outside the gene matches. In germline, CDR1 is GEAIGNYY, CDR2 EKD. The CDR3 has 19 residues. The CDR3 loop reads CACDEIYILGDSVTDKLIF. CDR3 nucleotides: TGTGCCTGTGACGAGATCTACATACTGGGGGATTCGGTGACCGATAAACTCATCTTT.

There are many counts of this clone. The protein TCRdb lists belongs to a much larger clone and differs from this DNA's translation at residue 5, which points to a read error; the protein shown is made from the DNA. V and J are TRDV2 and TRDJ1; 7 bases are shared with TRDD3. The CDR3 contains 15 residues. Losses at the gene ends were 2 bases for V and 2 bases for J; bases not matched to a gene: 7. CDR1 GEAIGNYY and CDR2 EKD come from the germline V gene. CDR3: CACDILTGVTDKLIF. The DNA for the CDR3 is TGTGCCTGTGACATACTCACTGGGGTTACCGATAAACTCATCTTT.

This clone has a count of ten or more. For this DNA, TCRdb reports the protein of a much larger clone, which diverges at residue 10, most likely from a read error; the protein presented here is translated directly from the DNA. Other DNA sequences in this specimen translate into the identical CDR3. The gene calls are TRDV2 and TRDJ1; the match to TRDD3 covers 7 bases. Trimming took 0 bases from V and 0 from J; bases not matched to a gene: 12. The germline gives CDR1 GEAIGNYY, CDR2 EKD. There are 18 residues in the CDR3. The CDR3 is CACDTLFTGVPNTDKLIF. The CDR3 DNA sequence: TGTGCCTGTGACACCCTCTTTACTGGGGTACCAAACACCGATAAACTCATCTTT.

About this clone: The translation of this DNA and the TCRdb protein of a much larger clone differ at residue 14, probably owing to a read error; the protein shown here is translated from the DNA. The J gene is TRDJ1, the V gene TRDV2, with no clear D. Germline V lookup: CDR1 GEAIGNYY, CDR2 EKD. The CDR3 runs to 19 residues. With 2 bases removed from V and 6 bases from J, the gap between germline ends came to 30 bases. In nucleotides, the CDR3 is TGTGCCTGTGACAAAGTTGGTCAGACGGACGCCGATCCCCCCCATAAACTCATCTTT. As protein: CACDKVGQTDADPPHKLIF.

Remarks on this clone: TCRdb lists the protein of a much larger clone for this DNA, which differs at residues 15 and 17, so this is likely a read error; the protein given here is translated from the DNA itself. The CDR3 is CACDTVSLGDTSTQFTAKLIF. In DNA form, the CDR3 reads TGTGCCTGTGACACCGTGTCGCTGGGGGATACTTCTACTCAATTCACCGCTAAACTCATCTTT. This chain joins TRDV2 and TRDJ1; 11 bases line up with TRDD3. Germline-derived CDR1 and CDR2 are GEAIGNYY and EKD. This CDR3 region has 21 residues.

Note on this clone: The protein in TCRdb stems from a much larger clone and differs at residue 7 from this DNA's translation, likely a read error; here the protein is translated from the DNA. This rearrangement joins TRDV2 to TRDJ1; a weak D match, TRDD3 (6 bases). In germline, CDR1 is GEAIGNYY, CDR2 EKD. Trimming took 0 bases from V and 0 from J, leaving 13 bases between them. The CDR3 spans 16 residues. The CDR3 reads CACDTVVGYYTDKLIF. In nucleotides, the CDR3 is TGTGCCTGTGACACCGTTGTGGGATATTACACCGATAAACTCATCTTT.

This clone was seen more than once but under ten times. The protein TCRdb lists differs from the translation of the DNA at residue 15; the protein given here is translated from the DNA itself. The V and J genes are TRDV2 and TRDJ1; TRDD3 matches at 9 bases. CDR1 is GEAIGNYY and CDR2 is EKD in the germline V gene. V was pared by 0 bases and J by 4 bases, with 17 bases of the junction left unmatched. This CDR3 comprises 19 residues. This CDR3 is CACDTGRAQMGDRSDKLIF. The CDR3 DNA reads TGTGCCTGTGACACCGGTAGGGCTCAGATGGGGGATAGAAGCGATAAACTCATCTTT.

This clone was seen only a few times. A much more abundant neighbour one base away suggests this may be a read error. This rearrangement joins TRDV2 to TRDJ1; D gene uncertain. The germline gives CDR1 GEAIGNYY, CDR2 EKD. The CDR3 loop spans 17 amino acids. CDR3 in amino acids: CAFDTWADTDYTDKLIF. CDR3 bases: TGTGCCTTTGACACGTGGGCTGACACGGATTACACCGATAAACTCATCTTT.

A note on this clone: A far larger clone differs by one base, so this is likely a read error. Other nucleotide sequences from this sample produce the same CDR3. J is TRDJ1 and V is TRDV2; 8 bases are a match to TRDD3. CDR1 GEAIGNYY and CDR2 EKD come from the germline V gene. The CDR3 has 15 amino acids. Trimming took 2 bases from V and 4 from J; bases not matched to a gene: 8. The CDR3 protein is CACDNLGDTGDKLIF. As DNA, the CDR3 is TGTGCCTGTGACAATCTGGGGGACACTGGCGATAAACTCATCTTT.

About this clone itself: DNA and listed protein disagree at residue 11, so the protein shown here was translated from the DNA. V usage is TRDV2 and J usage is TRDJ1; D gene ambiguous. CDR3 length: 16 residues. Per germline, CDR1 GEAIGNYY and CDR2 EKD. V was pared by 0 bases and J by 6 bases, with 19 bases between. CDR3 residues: CACDTVQNPNSYKLIF. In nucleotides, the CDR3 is TGTGCCTGTGACACCGTCCAAAACCCCAACTCCTATAAACTCATCTTT.

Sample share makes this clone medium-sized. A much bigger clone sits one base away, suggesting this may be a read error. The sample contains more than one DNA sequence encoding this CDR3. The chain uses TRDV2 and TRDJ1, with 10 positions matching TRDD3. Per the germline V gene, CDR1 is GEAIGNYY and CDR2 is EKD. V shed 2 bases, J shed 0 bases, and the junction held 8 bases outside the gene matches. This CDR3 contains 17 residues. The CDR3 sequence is CACDRLGDALYTDKLIF. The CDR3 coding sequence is TGTGCCTGTGACAGACTGGGGGATGCGCTGTACACCGATAAACTCATCTTT.

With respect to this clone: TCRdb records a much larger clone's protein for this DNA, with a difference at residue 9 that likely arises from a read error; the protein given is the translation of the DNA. CDR3 bases: TGTGCCTGTGACACCGCGCCTACTGAGGGCCCCAACCTAAGCTCCTGGGACACCCGACAGATGTTTTTC. Protein: CACDTAPTEGPNLSSWDTRQMFF. The V gene is TRDV2, the J gene TRDJ3; tentative D call: TRDD2 (5 bases). CDR3 length: 23 residues. Trimming stripped 0 bases from V and 0 bases from J, with 26 bases between. Germline V gene data show CDR1 as GEAIGNYY and CDR2 as EKD.

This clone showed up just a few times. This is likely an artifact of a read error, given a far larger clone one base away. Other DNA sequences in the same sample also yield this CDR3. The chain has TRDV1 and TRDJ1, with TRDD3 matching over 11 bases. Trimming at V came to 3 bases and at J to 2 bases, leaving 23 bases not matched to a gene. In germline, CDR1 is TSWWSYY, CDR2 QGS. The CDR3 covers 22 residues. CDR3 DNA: TGTGCTCTTGGGGACCGTCTAGCGATGGGTTTTGGGGGATACGTGTGGACCGATAAACTCATCTTT. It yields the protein CALGDRLAMGFGGYVWTDKLIF.

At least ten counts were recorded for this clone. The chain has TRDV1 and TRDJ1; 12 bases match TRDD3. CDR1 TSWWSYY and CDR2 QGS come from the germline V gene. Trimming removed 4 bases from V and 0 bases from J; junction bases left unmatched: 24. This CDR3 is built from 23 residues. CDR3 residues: CALGVISPGQTYWGIQYTDKLIF. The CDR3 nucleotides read TGTGCTCTTGGGGTTATTAGTCCCGGACAAACCTACTGGGGGATACAGTACACCGATAAACTCATCTTT.

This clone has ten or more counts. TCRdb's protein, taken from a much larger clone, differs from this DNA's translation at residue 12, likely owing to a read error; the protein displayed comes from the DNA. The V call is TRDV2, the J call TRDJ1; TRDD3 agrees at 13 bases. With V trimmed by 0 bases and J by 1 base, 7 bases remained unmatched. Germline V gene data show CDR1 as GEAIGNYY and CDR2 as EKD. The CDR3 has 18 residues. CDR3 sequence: CACDTVLGDTRITDKLIF. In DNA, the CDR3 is TGTGCCTGTGACACCGTACTGGGGGATACGAGGATCACCGATAAACTCATCTTT.

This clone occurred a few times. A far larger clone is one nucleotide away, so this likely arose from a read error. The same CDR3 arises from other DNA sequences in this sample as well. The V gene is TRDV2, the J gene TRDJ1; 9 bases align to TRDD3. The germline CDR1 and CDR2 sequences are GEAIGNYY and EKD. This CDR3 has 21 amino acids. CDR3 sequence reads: CACDTITGGPTTVAPTDKLIF. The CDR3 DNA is TGTGCCTGTGACACCATTACTGGGGGACCCACAACGGTTGCCCCCACCGATAAGCTCATCTTT.

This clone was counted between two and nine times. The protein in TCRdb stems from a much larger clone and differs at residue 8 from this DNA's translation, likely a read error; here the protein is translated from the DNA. The CDR3 DNA follows: TGTGCTCTTGGGGACTTACTTACTGATACTTCCCGGGTACGGTACACCGATAAACTCATCTTT. It specifies CALGDLLTDTSRVRYTDKLIF. The rearrangement uses TRDV1 and TRDJ1; D is tentatively TRDD2 or TRDD3 (5 bases each). V lost 3 bases to trimming and J lost 0 bases, with 29 bases between them. Per germline, CDR1 TSWWSYY and CDR2 QGS. The CDR3 is 21 residues long.

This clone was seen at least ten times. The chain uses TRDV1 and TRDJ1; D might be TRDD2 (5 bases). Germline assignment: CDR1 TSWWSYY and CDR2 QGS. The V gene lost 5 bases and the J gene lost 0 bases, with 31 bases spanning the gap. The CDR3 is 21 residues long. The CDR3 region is CALGNGRRTLHSSSYTDKLIF. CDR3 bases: TGTGCTCTTGGGAACGGGAGGAGGACCCTACATTCCTCCTCCTACACCGATAAACTCATCTTT.